This T cell receptor beta chain was sequenced in a study of metastatic and nonmetastatic thyroid tumors. At the level of the study: Both malignant and benign thyroid patients supplied peripheral blood and tumor or nodule tissue samples, across which the repertoires of these patients were then compared. Study-wide findings and caveats: Reports indicated that malignant thyroid tumors showed significantly higher TCR beta diversity than benign nodules did, in blood and tumor.

Every patient was untreated before thyroid surgery. A remark on this clone: What it recognizes is unknown. One end of the junction fails to match germline, which may point to a read error.

From germline, CDR1 is MNHEY and CDR2 SVGAGI. The CDR3 runs to 17 residues. The authors' processing: Built for papillary thyroid cancer, a distant-metastasis classifier drew on CDR3 differences across clinicopathological groups. TCRdb re-called the PCR reads via MiXCR. The V and J calls shown here were made by TCRdb, not taken from the authors' results. The table records some 8,000 clones, roughly 31% of them present only once. This clonotype was obtained from a female donor with papillary thyroid cancer or a benign thyroid nodule (not recorded which). Some clones in this sample may be carry-over from other donors' samples. The material sequenced was tumor tissue. The chain couples TRBV6-5 to TRBJ2-2; tentative D call: TRBD2 (5 bases). In DNA, the CDR3 is TGTGCCAGCAGTGACTCGGGCCTAGCCGGGGAGTCCGGGGAGCTGTTTTTT. This sequence encodes CASSDSGLAGESGELFF.